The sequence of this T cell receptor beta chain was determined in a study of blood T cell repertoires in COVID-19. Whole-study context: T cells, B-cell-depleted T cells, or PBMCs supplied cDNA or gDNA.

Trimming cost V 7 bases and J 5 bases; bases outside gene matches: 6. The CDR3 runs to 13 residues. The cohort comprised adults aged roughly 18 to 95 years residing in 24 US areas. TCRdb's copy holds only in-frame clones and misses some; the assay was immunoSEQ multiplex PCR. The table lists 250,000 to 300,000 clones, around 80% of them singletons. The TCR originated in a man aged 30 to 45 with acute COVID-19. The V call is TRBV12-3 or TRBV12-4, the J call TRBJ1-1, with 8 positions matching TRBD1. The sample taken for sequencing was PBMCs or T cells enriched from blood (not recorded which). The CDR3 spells CASTRTGRTEAFF. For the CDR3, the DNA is TGTGCCAGCACCCGGACAGGGAGGACTGAAGCTTTCTTT.